One sample yielded the 8 T cell receptor beta chains listed below, sequenced in a study of blood T cell repertoires in COVID-19. Data came from immunoSEQ multiplex PCR; TCRdb stores just in-frame clones and leaves some out. The table has approximately 310,000 clones, around 85% seen once. The sample was PBMCs or T cells enriched from blood (not recorded which). These TCRs come from a woman aged 25 to 45 who had been exposed to COVID-19.

J is TRBJ1-5 and V is TRBV27; D is uncertain. The CDR3 consists of 16 residues. V lost 6 bases and J 4 bases, leaving 19 bases between the germline ends. From germline, CDR1 is MNHEY and CDR2 SMNVEV (reference sequence). The CDR3 spells CASRSRGSPINQPQHF. CDR3 sequence (DNA): TGTGCCAGCAGGAGCCGAGGGTCTCCCATTAATCAGCCCCAGCATTTT.

Note on this clone: Additional DNA sequences in this sample encode the identical CDR3. This sequence joins TRBV28 and TRBJ1-3; TRBD1 might be the D (5 bases). V lost 4 bases, J lost 0 bases, and 10 bases lay in between. Germline values: CDR1 MDHEN, CDR2 SYDVKM. This CDR3 spans 15 amino acids. The DNA for the CDR3 is TGTGCCAGCAGTTCTCCAGGGATCTCTGGAAACACCATATATTTT. Translated, it gives CASSSPGISGNTIYF.

This sequence joins TRBV14 and TRBJ2-7; D is possibly TRBD2 (5 bases). V lost 4 bases and J lost 4, with 23 bases in between. Germline V lookup: CDR1 SGHDN, CDR2 FVKESK. The CDR3 spans 17 residues. The CDR3 sequence: CASSPRPLVDPIYEQYF. The CDR3 DNA reads as TGTGCCAGCAGCCCGAGGCCACTAGTGGACCCCATATACGAGCAGTACTTC.

The rearrangement uses TRBV5-6 and TRBJ1-4; D is possibly TRBD1 (6 bases). The CDR3 loop spans 18 amino acids. Trimming removed 4 bases from V and 0 bases from J, with 19 bases in between. CDR1 is SGHDT and CDR2 is YYEEEE in the germline V gene. The CDR3 sequence: CASSPGTSQETTNEKLFF. The CDR3 DNA is TGTGCCAGCAGCCCCGGGACAAGCCAAGAGACAACTAATGAAAAACTGTTTTTT.

V gene TRBV3-1 (or the pseudogene TRBV3-2) combines with J gene TRBJ2-7, with TRBD1 identical over 8 bases. The CDR3 loop spans 13 amino acids. After removal of 4 bases from V and 6 bases from J, the junction contained 5 bases not matched to a gene. Germline CDR1 and CDR2: LGHDT and YNNKEL (reference sequence). The CDR3 loop is CASSRAGGFEQYF. The CDR3 region has the DNA TGTGCCAGCAGCCGCGCAGGGGGCTTCGAGCAGTACTTC.

This clone was picked up one time. The CDR3 coding sequence is TGTGCCAGCACCTGGCCCAGGCAGGGATCCTCAACTAATGAAAAACTGTTTTTT. It codes for CASTWPRQGSSTNEKLFF. V usage is TRBV2 and J usage is TRBJ1-4; possibly TRBD1 for D (5 bases). CDR3 size: 18 residues. V dropped 7 bases and J dropped 0 bases, with 21 bases sitting between them. Germline V lookup: CDR1 SNHLY, CDR2 FYNNEI.

Notes on this clone: Different DNA sequences within this sample yield the same CDR3. The rearrangement uses TRBV5-4 and TRBJ1-1; no clear D. The CDR3 runs to 13 residues. V was cut by 4 bases and J by 2 bases, with 9 bases left in between. Germline V gene data show CDR1 as SGHNT and CDR2 as YYREEE (reference sequence). CDR3 amino acids: CASSLVSNTEAFF. The CDR3 coding sequence is TGTGCCAGCAGCCTCGTATCCAACACTGAAGCTTTCTTT.

The chain employs TRBV9 and TRBJ2-7; possibly TRBD1 for D (6 bases). Germline-derived CDR1 and CDR2 are SGDLS and YYNGEE. The CDR3 extends over 14 amino acids. Trimming pared 4 bases from V and 0 bases from J, leaving 11 bases between. CDR3 protein: CASSFGQTSYEQYF. The CDR3, as DNA: TGTGCCAGCAGCTTCGGACAGACCTCCTACGAGCAGTACTTC. Full variable domain (remainder filled in from reference TRBV9 and TRBJ2-7): DSGVTQTPKHLITATGQRVTLRCSPRSGDLSVYWYQQSLDQGLQFLIQYYNGEERAKGNILERFSAQQFPDLHSELNLSSLELGDSALYFCASSFGQTSYEQYFGPGTRLTVT.